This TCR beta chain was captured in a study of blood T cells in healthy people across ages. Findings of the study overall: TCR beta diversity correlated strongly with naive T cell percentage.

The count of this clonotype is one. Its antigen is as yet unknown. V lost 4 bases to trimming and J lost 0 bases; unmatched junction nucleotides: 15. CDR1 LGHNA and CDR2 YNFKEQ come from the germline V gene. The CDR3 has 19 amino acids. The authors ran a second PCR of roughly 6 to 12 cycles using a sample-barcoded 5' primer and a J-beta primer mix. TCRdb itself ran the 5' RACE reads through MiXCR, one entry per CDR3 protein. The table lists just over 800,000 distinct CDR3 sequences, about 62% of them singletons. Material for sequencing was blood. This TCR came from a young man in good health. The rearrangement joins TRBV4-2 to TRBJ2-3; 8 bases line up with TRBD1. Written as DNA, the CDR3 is TGTGCCAGCAGCCCCAGAATCCCCGCCGGACAGGGTAGCACAGATACGCAGTATTTT. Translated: CASSPRIPAGQGSTDTQYF.